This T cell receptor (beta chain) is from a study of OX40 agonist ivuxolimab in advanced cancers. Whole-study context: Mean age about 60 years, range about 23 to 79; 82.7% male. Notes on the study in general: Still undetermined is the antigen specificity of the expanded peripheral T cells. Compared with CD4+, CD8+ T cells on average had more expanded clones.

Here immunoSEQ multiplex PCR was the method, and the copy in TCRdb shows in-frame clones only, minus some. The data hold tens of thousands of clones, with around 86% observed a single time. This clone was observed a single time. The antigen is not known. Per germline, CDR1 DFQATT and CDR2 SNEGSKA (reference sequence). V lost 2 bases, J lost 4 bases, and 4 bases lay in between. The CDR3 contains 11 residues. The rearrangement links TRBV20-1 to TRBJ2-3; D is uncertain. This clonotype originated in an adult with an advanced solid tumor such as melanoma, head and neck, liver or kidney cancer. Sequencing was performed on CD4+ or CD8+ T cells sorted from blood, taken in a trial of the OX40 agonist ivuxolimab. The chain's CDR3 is CSARFSDTQYF. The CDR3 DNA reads TGCAGTGCTAGATTTTCAGATACGCAGTATTTT.